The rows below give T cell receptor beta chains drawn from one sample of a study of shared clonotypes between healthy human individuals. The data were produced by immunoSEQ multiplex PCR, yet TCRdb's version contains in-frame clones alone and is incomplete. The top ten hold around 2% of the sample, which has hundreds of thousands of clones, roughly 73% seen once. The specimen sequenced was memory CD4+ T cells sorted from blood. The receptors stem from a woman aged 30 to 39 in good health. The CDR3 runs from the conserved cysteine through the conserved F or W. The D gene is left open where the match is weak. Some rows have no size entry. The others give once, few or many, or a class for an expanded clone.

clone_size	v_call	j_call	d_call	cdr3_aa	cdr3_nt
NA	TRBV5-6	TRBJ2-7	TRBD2	CASSQGGREAYEQYF	TGTGCCAGCTCACAAGGGGGGCGGGAGGCCTACGAGCAGTACTTC
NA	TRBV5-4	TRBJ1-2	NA	CASRGQPSYGYTF	TGTGCCAGCAGAGGACAGCCTAGCTATGGCTACACCTTC
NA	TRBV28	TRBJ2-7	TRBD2	CASSLSPGTSGKYEQYF	TGTGCCAGCAGTTTATCTCCCGGGACTAGCGGCAAATACGAGCAGTACTTC
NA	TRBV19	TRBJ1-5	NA	CASTTSGRNQPQHF	TGTGCCAGTACTACCTCCGGGCGGAATCAGCCCCAGCATTTT
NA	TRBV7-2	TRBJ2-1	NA	CASSQIVLTYNEQFF	TGTGCCAGCAGTCAAATAGTACTAACCTACAATGAGCAGTTCTTC
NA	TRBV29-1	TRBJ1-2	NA	CSVENSDGYTF	TGCAGCGTTGAGAACAGCGATGGCTACACCTTC
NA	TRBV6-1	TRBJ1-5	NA	CASSDRGGHQPQHF	TGTGCCAGCAGTGACAGGGGAGGTCATCAGCCCCAGCATTTT
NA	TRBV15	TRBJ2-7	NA	CATSREESYEQYF	TGTGCCACCAGCAGAGAAGAGTCCTACGAGCAGTACTTC
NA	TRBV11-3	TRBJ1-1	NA	CASSLGQTNTEAFF	TGTGCCAGCAGCTTAGGACAAACAAACACTGAAGCTTTCTTT
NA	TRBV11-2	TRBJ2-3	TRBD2	CASRPTSGSLTDTQYF	TGTGCCAGCAGACCTACTAGCGGGAGCCTCACAGATACGCAGTATTTT
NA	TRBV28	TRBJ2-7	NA	CASSAVSYEQYF	TGTGCCAGCAGTGCCGTATCCTACGAGCAGTACTTC
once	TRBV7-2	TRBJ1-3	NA	CASRLEGGSGNTIYF	TGTGCCAGCCGACTGGAGGGAGGCTCTGGAAACACCATATATTTT
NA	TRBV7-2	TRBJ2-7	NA	CASSFGAVGSYEQYF	TGTGCCAGCAGCTTTGGGGCGGTGGGCTCCTACGAGCAGTACTTC
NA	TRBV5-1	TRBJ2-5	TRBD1	CASSAGTGGEETQYF	TGCGCCAGCAGCGCCGGGACAGGGGGCGAAGAGACCCAGTACTTC
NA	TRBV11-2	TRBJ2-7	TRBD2	CASSLVAAGGPGYEQYF	TGTGCCAGCAGCTTAGTTGCTGCGGGAGGGCCGGGTTACGAGCAGTACTTC
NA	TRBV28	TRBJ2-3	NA	CASSLRVGGADTQYF	TGTGCCAGCAGTTTAAGGGTAGGCGGCGCAGATACGCAGTATTTT
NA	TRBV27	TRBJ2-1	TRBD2	CASSLAGGPSYNEQFF	TGTGCCAGCAGTTTGGCGGGAGGGCCTTCCTACAATGAGCAGTTCTTC
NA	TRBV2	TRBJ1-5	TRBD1	CASSAGQGEQPQHF	TGTGCCAGCAGTGCGGGACAGGGGGAACAGCCCCAGCATTTT
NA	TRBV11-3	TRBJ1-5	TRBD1	CASSPLESGQGAWQPQHF	TGTGCCAGCAGCCCACTTGAGTCAGGACAGGGGGCTTGGCAGCCCCAGCATTTT
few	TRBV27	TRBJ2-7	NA	CASSLSDLTSYEQYF	TGTGCCAGCAGTTTATCGGACTTAACTTCCTACGAGCAGTACTTC
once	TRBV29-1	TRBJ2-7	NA	CSVARTPYEQYF	TGCAGCGTTGCCAGGACACCTTACGAGCAGTACTTC
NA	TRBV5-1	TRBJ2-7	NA	CASRRRGHEQYF	TGCGCCAGCAGGAGGAGGGGGCACGAGCAGTACTTC
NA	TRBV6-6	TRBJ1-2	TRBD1	CASTHRRGSNGYTF	TGTGCCAGCACCCACCGCAGGGGGTCGAATGGCTACACCTTC
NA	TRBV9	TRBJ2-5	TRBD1	CASSTYLDRGETQYF	TGTGCCAGCAGCACCTACCTTGACAGGGGAGAGACCCAGTACTTC
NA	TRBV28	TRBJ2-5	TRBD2	CASSSRIGGRDRETQYF	TGTGCCAGCAGTTCCCGGATTGGTGGGAGGGATCGGGAGACCCAGTACTTC
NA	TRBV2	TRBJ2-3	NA	CASSVRAGGTDTQYF	TGTGCCAGCAGCGTGCGGGCCGGAGGTACAGATACGCAGTATTTT
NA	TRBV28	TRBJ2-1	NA	CASGVGGLEQFF	TGTGCCAGCGGGGTCGGGGGCCTTGAGCAGTTCTTC
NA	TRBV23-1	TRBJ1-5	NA	CASSRWVSGKRQPQHF	TGCGCCAGCAGTCGTTGGGTGTCGGGGAAGAGACAGCCCCAGCATTTT
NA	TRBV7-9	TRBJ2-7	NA	CASSSTGPSYEQYF	TGTGCCAGCAGCTCTACGGGGCCCTCCTACGAGCAGTACTTC
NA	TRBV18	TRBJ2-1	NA	CASSPQDRLVYNEQFF	TGTGCCAGCTCACCCCAAGACAGGCTAGTGTACAATGAGCAGTTCTTC
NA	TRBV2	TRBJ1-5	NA	CASSAPMGHRGNQPQHF	TGTGCCAGCAGCGCCCCCATGGGACACCGAGGCAATCAGCCCCAGCATTTT
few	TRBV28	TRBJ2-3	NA	CASSPPPGDSTDTQYF	TGTGCCAGCAGTCCCCCTCCAGGGGATAGCACAGATACGCAGTATTTT
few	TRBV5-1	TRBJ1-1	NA	CASSFTGLNTEAFF	TGCGCCAGCAGCTTTACAGGGTTGAACACTGAAGCTTTCTTT
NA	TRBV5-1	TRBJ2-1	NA	CASSLEYEQFF	TGCGCCAGCAGCTTGGAATATGAGCAGTTCTTC
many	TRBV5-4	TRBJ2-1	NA	CASTTGVGGNEQFF	TGTGCCAGCACGACAGGCGTGGGGGGCAATGAGCAGTTCTTC
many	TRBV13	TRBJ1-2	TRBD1	CASSPQGRGYTF	TGTGCCAGCAGCCCACAGGGGCGCGGCTACACCTTC
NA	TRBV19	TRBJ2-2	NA	CASSIAPVENTGELFF	TGTGCCAGTAGTATAGCTCCAGTGGAAAACACCGGGGAGCTGTTTTTT
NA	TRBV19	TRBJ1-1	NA	CASRHEGLGVNTEAFF	TGTGCCAGTAGGCATGAGGGGCTTGGCGTGAACACTGAAGCTTTCTTT
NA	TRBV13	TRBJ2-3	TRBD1	CASSLALEGAGADTQYF	TGTGCCAGCAGCTTAGCTCTTGAGGGGGCGGGCGCAGATACGCAGTATTTT
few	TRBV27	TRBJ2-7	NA	CASSFSRGPYEQYF	TGTGCCAGCAGTTTTTCGCGGGGACCCTACGAGCAGTACTTC
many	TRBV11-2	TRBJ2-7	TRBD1	CASSWDRASSYEQYF	TGTGCCAGCAGCTGGGACAGGGCGAGCTCCTACGAGCAGTACTTC
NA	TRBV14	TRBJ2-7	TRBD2	CASSLLTSGISEQYF	TGTGCCAGCAGCCTACTGACTAGCGGGATAAGCGAGCAGTACTTC
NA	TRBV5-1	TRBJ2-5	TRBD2	CASSPPTSGTQYF	TGCGCCAGCAGCCCCCCGACTAGCGGGACCCAGTACTTC
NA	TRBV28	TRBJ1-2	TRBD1	CASSTGGQGNYGYTF	TGTGCCAGCAGTACCGGGGGACAGGGGAACTATGGCTACACCTTC
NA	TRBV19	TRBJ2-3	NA	CASSITGGGTDTQYF	TGTGCCAGTAGTATTACAGGGGGGGGCACAGATACGCAGTATTTT
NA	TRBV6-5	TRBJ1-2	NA	CASSITNYGYTF	TGTGCCAGCAGTATTACTAACTATGGCTACACCTTC
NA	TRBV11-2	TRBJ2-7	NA	CARGGGLTYEQYF	TGTGCCAGGGGAGGGGGACTAACATACGAGCAGTACTTC
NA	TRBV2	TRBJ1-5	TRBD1	CASSDLAGGIIANQPQHF	TGTGCCAGCAGTGATTTGGCAGGGGGAATTATAGCAAATCAGCCCCAGCATTTT
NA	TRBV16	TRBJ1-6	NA	CASSLGGNSPLHF	TGTGCCAGCAGCCTCGGAGGTAATTCACCCCTCCACTTT
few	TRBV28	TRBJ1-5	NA	CASRGQGRDNQPQHF	TGTGCCAGCAGGGGTCAGGGCCGCGACAATCAGCCCCAGCATTTT
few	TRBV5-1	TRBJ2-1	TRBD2	CASSVGLAGGTEQFF	TGCGCCAGCAGCGTGGGACTAGCGGGAGGTACTGAGCAGTTCTTC
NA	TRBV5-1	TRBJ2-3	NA	CASSSLPGSTDTQYF	TGCGCCAGCAGCTCATTACCGGGAAGCACAGATACGCAGTATTTT
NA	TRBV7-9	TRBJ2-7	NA	CASSSSPGGGQYF	TGTGCCAGCAGCTCCAGTCCGGGGGGCGGGCAGTACTTC
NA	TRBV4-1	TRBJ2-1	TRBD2	CASSQAFFSGGNEQFF	TGCGCCAGCAGCCAAGCTTTTTTTAGCGGGGGTAATGAGCAGTTCTTC
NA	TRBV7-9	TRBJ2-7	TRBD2	CASSSIGVAGGYEQYF	TGTGCCAGCAGCTCGATTGGGGTAGCGGGAGGGTACGAGCAGTACTTC